Each of the 32 T cell receptor beta chains below was sequenced from the same sample in a study of Ad26.COV2.S vaccination and SARS-CoV-2 variants. Described treatment: over 15 received Ad26.COV2.S at low or high dose, single or two shots; several received placebo; per-sample allocation not given. The samples were gathered on day 63 after the first injection of vaccine or placebo. The assay was immunoSEQ multiplex PCR, and TCRdb's table has in-frame clones only and misses some. This sample carries just over 350,000 clones, 80% to 90% of them seen once, and the ten largest clones take roughly 3.5%. The sequencing here drew on peripheral blood, taken in a trial of Ad26.COV2.S vaccine versus placebo. The source is a person between 18 and 60 years old who received the Ad26.COV2.S COVID-19 vaccine or a placebo.

The chain combines TRBV5-5 with TRBJ2-2; maybe TRBD1 (6 bases). Trimming removed 3 bases at V and 0 bases at J, with 12 bases between. This CDR3 spans 16 amino acids. CDR1 is SGHKS and CDR2 is YYEKEE in the germline V gene (reference sequence). The CDR3, as DNA: TGTGCCAGCAGCTCCCCAGGGGCCTCGAACACCGGGGAGCTGTTTTTT. Residues: CASSSPGASNTGELFF.

This rearrangement joins TRBV19 to TRBJ2-3; 7 bases agree with TRBD2. The CDR3 loop spans 15 amino acids. Germline lookup yields CDR1 LNHDA and CDR2 SQIVND (reference sequence). With 4 bases clipped from V and 0 bases from J, the junction kept 4 bases outside the gene matches. CDR3 sequence: CASSTRGISTDTQYF. The CDR3 region has the DNA TGTGCCAGTAGTACGCGGGGGATAAGCACAGATACGCAGTATTTT.

This sequence joins TRBV18 and TRBJ2-4; D gene ambiguous. The germline V and J ends were trimmed by 6 bases and 0 bases, with 9 bases remaining between them. The germline CDR1 and CDR2 sequences are KGHSH and LQKENI. CDR3 length: 14 amino acids. The CDR3 DNA reads TGTGCCAGCTCCCCCCGGATAGCCAAAAACATTCAGTACTTC. Amino acid sequence: CASSPRIAKNIQYF.

The chain recombines TRBV27 with TRBJ2-4; 11 bases align to TRBD1. The CDR3 spans 15 residues. The junction had 3 bases not matched to a gene; V was cut back by 6 bases and J by 2 bases. In germline, CDR1 is MNHEY, CDR2 SMNVEV (reference sequence). CDR3 protein: CASRGQGVTKNIQYF. The CDR3 DNA is TGTGCCAGCAGGGGACAGGGGGTTACCAAAAACATTCAGTACTTC.

The chain combines TRBV3-1 (or the pseudogene TRBV3-2) with TRBJ2-5; 7 bases fit TRBD2. This CDR3 is built from 18 residues. From germline, CDR1 is LGHDT and CDR2 YNNKEL (reference sequence). V gave up 0 bases and J gave up 1 base; unmatched junction bases: 11. For the CDR3, the DNA is TGTGCCAGCAGCCAAGATTTCGCAGCGGGGACTACCCAAGAGACCCAGTACTTC. Protein product: CASSQDFAAGTTQETQYF.

The genes are TRBV5-1 and TRBJ2-2; 11 positions match TRBD1. The length of the CDR3 is 15 residues. CDR1 and CDR2 (germline): SGHRS, YFSETQ. V gave up 4 bases and J gave up 5 bases; unmatched junction bases: 4. CDR3 in DNA: TGCGCCAGCAGCGCCGGACAGGGGGCGACCGGGGAGCTGTTTTTT. Its translation: CASSAGQGATGELFF.

The V and J genes are TRBV5-1 and TRBJ2-1; TRBD2 aligns across 8 bases. CDR3 length: 16 residues. Per the germline V gene, CDR1 is SGHRS and CDR2 is YFSETQ. V lost 3 bases and J lost 6; bases outside the gene matches: 11. The CDR3 here is CASSSYGRASANEQFF. CDR3 bases: TGCGCCAGCAGCTCCTACGGGAGGGCCTCCGCCAATGAGCAGTTCTTC.

The V gene is TRBV30, the J gene TRBJ2-7; 7 bases align to TRBD1. Looked up from germline, CDR1 is GTSNPN and CDR2 is SVGIG (reference sequence). This CDR3 comprises 12 residues. With 4 bases clipped from V and 3 bases from J, the junction kept 3 bases outside the gene matches. CDR3 protein: CAWKGANYEQYF. The DNA of the CDR3 is TGTGCCTGGAAGGGGGCGAACTACGAGCAGTACTTC.

The V gene is TRBV5-1, the J gene TRBJ2-7, with D perhaps given as TRBD1 or TRBD2 (6 bases each). Germline V gene data show CDR1 as SGHRS and CDR2 as YFSETQ. Trimming pared 5 bases from V and 1 base from J, leaving 13 bases between. The CDR3 has 14 amino acids. CDR3 loop: CASRATGRSYEQYF. The CDR3 DNA sequence: TGCGCCAGCAGGGCCACAGGGAGGTCCTACGAGCAGTACTTC.

The chain joins TRBV5-4 to TRBJ1-2, with D perhaps matching TRBD1 (5 bases). Germline CDR1 reads SGHNT; CDR2 reads YYREEE (reference sequence). The CDR3 length is 15 residues. V was cut by 4 bases and J by 4 bases, with 17 bases left in between. CDR3 residues: CASSQNRFSGYGYTF. DNA for the CDR3: TGTGCCAGCAGCCAAAACAGGTTTTCGGGCTATGGCTACACCTTC.

This clone has a single count. The V gene is TRBV2, the J gene TRBJ2-5, with D maybe TRBD2 (6 bases). Germline lookup yields CDR1 SNHLY and CDR2 FYNNEI. The CDR3 has 14 residues. V lost 3 bases and J 5 bases, leaving 13 bases between the germline ends. Here the CDR3 DNA reads TGTGCCAGCAGTGACGGGGGAGCTAGGGAGACCCAGTACTTC. This gives the protein CASSDGGARETQYF.

The chain couples TRBV15 to TRBJ2-1; 8 positions match TRBD2. The CDR3 is made up of 18 amino acids. Germline V gives CDR1 LNHNV, CDR2 YYDKDF (reference sequence). V trimming: 3 bases; J trimming: 1 base; junction bases outside the gene matches: 11. CDR3 in amino acids: CATSRYGGSGGSYNEQFF. In DNA, the CDR3 is TGTGCCACCAGCAGGTATGGAGGGAGCGGGGGTTCCTACAATGAGCAGTTCTTC.

The genes are TRBV2 and TRBJ2-4; D is perhaps TRBD1 or TRBD2 (6 bases each). Per the germline V gene, CDR1 is SNHLY and CDR2 is FYNNEI. The CDR3 is 11 residues long. Trimming left V 6 bases short and J 12 bases short, with 12 bases between. The CDR3 DNA sequence: TGTGCCAGCAGGACGGGGGCCGATCAGTACTTC. This codes for CASRTGADQYF.

The chain couples TRBV5-4 to TRBJ1-2; unclear D gene. The CDR3 loop spans 14 amino acids. Between the trimmed V and J ends, which lost 0 bases and 1 base, there was a span of 7 bases. Germline loops: CDR1 SGHNT, CDR2 YYREEE (reference sequence). CDR3 DNA sequence: TGTGCCAGCAGCTTGGTGGGAGTTAACTATGGCTACACCTTC. This translates into CASSLVGVNYGYTF.

This rearrangement joins TRBV5-4 to TRBJ1-2; D is possibly TRBD1 (5 bases). The CDR3 covers 15 residues. Per the germline V gene, CDR1 is SGHNT and CDR2 is YYREEE (reference sequence). Trimming removed 4 bases from V and 0 bases from J, with 13 bases in between. The CDR3 loop is CASSPSGEANYGYTF. In nucleotides, the CDR3 is TGTGCCAGCAGCCCATCGGGGGAAGCTAACTATGGCTACACCTTC.

The chain links TRBV19 to TRBJ2-1, with TRBD1 as a possible D gene (7 bases). V lost 5 bases and J 10 bases, leaving 18 bases between the germline ends. CDR1 LNHDA and CDR2 SQIVND come from the germline V gene (reference sequence). CDR3 length: 14 amino acids. The chain's CDR3 is CASSSDRVGGEQFF. Written as DNA, the CDR3 is TGTGCCAGTAGTTCAGACAGGGTAGGAGGGGAGCAGTTCTTC.

This chain links TRBV4-1 with TRBJ1-3, with a possible D match to TRBD1 (6 bases). Germline CDR1 and CDR2: MGHRA and YSYEKL. Between the trimmed V and J ends, which lost 5 bases and 3 bases, there was a span of 14 bases. The CDR3 covers 15 residues. CDR3 sequence (DNA): TGCGCCAGCAGCAGCGATGGGACAAGTGGAAACACCATATATTTT. Encoded protein: CASSSDGTSGNTIYF.

The rearrangement uses TRBV6-5 and TRBJ1-1; D remains unclear. Germline values: CDR1 MNHEY, CDR2 SVGAGI. Trimming shortened V by 6 bases and J by 3 bases, and 11 bases separated the two germline ends. The CDR3 totals 13 residues. The CDR3 loop is CASSATEYTEAFF. DNA of the CDR3: TGTGCCAGCAGCGCAACAGAATACACTGAAGCTTTCTTT.

With regard to this clone: A much larger clone sits a single nucleotide away, making a read error possible. J is TRBJ2-5 and V is TRBV5-5; D gene uncertain. The CDR3 covers 12 residues. Trimming left V 0 bases short and J 2 bases short, with 2 bases between. Germline values: CDR1 SGHKS, CDR2 YYEKEE (reference sequence). In DNA form, the CDR3 reads TGTGCCAGCAGCTTGGGACAAGAGACCCAGTACTTC. It translates to CASSLGQETQYF.

In its sample, this clone was seen once. The chain couples TRBV19 to TRBJ2-5, with 7 bases identical to TRBD1. The length of the CDR3 is 14 residues. V lost 5 bases, J lost 0 bases, and 3 bases stayed unmatched. CDR1 is LNHDA, CDR2 SQIVND, per germline (reference sequence). The CDR3 sequence is CASSSGQYQETQYF. The CDR3 DNA sequence: TGTGCCAGTAGTTCGGGACAGTACCAAGAGACCCAGTACTTC.

The rearrangement uses TRBV30 and TRBJ2-3; 8 bases are shared with TRBD1. The CDR3 extends over 13 amino acids. CDR1 GTSNPN and CDR2 SVGIG come from the germline V gene (reference sequence). V shed 0 bases and J 5 bases; nucleotides not matched to a gene: 1. The CDR3 coding sequence is TGTGCCTGGAGTGTACAGGGGGGAGATACGCAGTATTTT. Translation gives CAWSVQGGDTQYF.

The chain combines TRBV2 with TRBJ2-1; D not resolved. The CDR3 contains 13 residues. CDR1 and CDR2 (germline): SNHLY, FYNNEI. The ends were cut back, 6 bases at V and 5 bases at J, with 11 bases in the middle. DNA of the CDR3: TGTGCCAGCAGCTCGCGGAAAGACAATGAGCAGTTCTTC. Encoded protein: CASSSRKDNEQFF.

The V call is TRBV5-6, the J call TRBJ2-5; TRBD2 might be the D (6 bases). The CDR3 sequence is 14 residues long. Germline V lookup: CDR1 SGHDT, CDR2 YYEEEE. Trimming stripped 3 bases from V and 11 bases from J, with 20 bases between. Here the CDR3 reads CASSYGLNQDGQYF. The CDR3 DNA reads TGTGCCAGCAGCTACGGACTAAACCAAGATGGACAGTACTTC.

The CDR3 DNA is TGTGCCAGCAGCCACATAGGACAGGGGGCTTTTGAGCAGTTCTTC. It specifies CASSHIGQGAFEQFF. This chain connects TRBV7-2 to TRBJ2-1, with 11 bases aligning to TRBD1. The germline V gene encodes CDR1 SGHTA and CDR2 FQGNSA. With 5 bases clipped from V and 9 bases from J, the junction kept 9 bases outside the gene matches. The length of the CDR3 is 15 residues.

The V call is TRBV5-1, the J call TRBJ1-1; no definite D call. This CDR3 comprises 15 residues. The V gene's germline CDR1 is SGHRS and CDR2 YFSETQ. Trimming took 3 bases from V and 0 from J, leaving 12 bases between them. CDR3 in DNA: TGCGCCAGCAGCTCTGGACGTTTCATGAACACTGAAGCTTTCTTT. Protein sequence: CASSSGRFMNTEAFF.

This chain links TRBV29-1 with TRBJ1-5; a weak D match, TRBD1 (5 bases). Trimming removed 5 bases at V and 6 bases at J, with 14 bases between. The germline gives CDR1 SQVTM, CDR2 ANQGSEA. The CDR3 contains 13 residues. The CDR3 region has the DNA TGCAGCGTTTGGCAGGGCGCGGGTCAGCCCCAGCATTTT. Amino acid sequence: CSVWQGAGQPQHF.

This clone was seen many times. The chain recombines TRBV6-6 with TRBJ1-2; TRBD1 aligns across 10 bases. This CDR3 contains 17 residues. Germline V CDR1 and CDR2: MNHNY, SVGAGI (reference sequence). After removal of 5 bases from V and 1 base from J, the junction contained 10 bases not matched to a gene. In DNA, the CDR3 is TGTGCCAGCAGTCCCGGGACAGGGGTTTACTTTAACTATGGCTACACCTTC. As protein: CASSPGTGVYFNYGYTF.

The CDR3 DNA sequence: TGTGCCAGCAGCCCTGATGGGACAGGATCCTACGAGCAGTACTTC. The encoded protein is CASSPDGTGSYEQYF. V usage is TRBV27 and J usage is TRBJ2-7; 8 positions agree with TRBD1. The CDR3 is 15 amino acids. CDR1 is MNHEY and CDR2 is SMNVEV in the germline V gene (reference sequence). V trimming: 6 bases; J trimming: 1 base; junction bases outside the gene matches: 8.

The table lists this clone with a few counts. The J gene is TRBJ2-3, the V gene TRBV5-1, with D possibly TRBD2 on 5 matching bases. Germline-derived CDR1 and CDR2 are SGHRS and YFSETQ. Deletions cut 2 bases from V and 0 bases from J, with 10 bases between. This CDR3 region has 15 residues. The chain's CDR3 is CASSFGSASTDTQYF. Written as DNA, the CDR3 is TGCGCCAGCAGCTTCGGTAGCGCTAGCACAGATACGCAGTATTTT.

The chain uses TRBV4-1 and TRBJ2-7; 9 nucleotides align to TRBD1. This CDR3 is 14 amino acids long. Germline lookup yields CDR1 MGHRA and CDR2 YSYEKL. V was clipped by 4 bases and J by 6 bases; unmatched bases: 7. The CDR3 loop is CASSRGDRVGEQYF. The CDR3 nucleotides are TGCGCCAGCAGCCGGGGGGACAGGGTGGGCGAGCAGTACTTC.

This chain links TRBV7-2 with TRBJ2-7, with TRBD1 matching 8 bases. V trimming: 0 bases; J trimming: 3 bases; junction bases outside the gene matches: 4. The V gene's germline CDR1 is SGHTA and CDR2 FQGNSA. The CDR3 covers 15 residues. The CDR3 protein is CASSLAGQGVYEQYF. In nucleotides, the CDR3 is TGTGCCAGCAGCTTAGCAGGACAGGGTGTCTACGAGCAGTACTTC.

The chain combines TRBV5-4 with TRBJ2-7; weak D call: TRBD1 (5 bases). V was pared by 3 bases and J by 3 bases, with 7 bases between. CDR3 length: 12 amino acids. CDR1 SGHNT and CDR2 YYREEE come from the germline V gene (reference sequence). The CDR3 region is CASSSDNYEQYF. The CDR3 nucleotides are TGTGCCAGCAGCTCGGACAACTACGAGCAGTACTTC. The variable domain in full, with the rest retrieved from reference TRBV5-4 and TRBJ2-7, is ETGVTQSPTHLIKTRGQQVTLRCSSQSGHNTVSWYQQALGQGPQFIFQYYREEENGRGNFPPRFSGLQFPNYSSELNVNALELDDSALYLCASSSDNYEQYFGPGTRLTVT.